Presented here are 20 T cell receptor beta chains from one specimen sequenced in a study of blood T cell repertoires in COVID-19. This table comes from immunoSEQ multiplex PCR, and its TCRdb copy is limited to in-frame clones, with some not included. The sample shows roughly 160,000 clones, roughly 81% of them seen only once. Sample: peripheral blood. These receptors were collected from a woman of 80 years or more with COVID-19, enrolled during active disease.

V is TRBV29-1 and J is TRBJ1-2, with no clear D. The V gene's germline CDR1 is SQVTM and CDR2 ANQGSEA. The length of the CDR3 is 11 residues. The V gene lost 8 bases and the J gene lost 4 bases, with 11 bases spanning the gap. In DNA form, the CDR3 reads TGCAGCTCTGAGGTTGGCTATGGCTACACCTTC. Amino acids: CSSEVGYGYTF.

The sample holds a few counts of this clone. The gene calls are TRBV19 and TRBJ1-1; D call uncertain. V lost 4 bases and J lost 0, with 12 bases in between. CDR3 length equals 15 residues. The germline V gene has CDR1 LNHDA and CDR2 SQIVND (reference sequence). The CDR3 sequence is CASSRPVGVNTEAFF. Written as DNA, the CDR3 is TGTGCCAGTAGTAGACCCGTCGGGGTGAACACTGAAGCTTTCTTT.

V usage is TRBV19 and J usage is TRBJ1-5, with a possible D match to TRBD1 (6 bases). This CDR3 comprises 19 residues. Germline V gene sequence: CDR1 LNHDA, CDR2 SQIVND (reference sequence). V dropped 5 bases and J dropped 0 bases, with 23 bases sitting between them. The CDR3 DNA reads TGTGCCAGTAGTTTCGGCGGGGGCAGCTATTGGGATAGCAATCAGCCCCAGCATTTT. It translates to CASSFGGGSYWDSNQPQHF.

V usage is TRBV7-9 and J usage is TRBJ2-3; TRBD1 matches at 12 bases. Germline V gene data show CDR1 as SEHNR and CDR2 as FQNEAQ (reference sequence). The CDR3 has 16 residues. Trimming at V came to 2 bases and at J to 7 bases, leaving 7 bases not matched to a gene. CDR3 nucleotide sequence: TGTGCCAGCAGCTTAATTCCGGGACAGGGGGCTCATACGCAGTATTTT. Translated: CASSLIPGQGAHTQYF.

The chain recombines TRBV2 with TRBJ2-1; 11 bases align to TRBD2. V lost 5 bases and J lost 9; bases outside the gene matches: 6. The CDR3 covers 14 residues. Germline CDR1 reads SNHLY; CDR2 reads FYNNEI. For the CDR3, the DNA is TGTGCCAGCAGTCGATTGACTAGCGGGGCTGAGCAGTTCTTC. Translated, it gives CASSRLTSGAEQFF.

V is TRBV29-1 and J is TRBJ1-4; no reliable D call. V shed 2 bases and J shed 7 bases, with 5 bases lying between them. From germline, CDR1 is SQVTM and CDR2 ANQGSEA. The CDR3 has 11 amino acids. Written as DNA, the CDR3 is TGCAGCGTTGAACGGAGTGAAAAACTGTTTTTT. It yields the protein CSVERSEKLFF.

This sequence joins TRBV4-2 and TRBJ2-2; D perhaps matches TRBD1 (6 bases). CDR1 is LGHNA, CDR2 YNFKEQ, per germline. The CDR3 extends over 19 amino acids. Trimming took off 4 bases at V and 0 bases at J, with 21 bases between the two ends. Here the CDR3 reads CASSPVRVRGFANTGELFF. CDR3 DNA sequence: TGTGCCAGCAGCCCGGTTCGAGTCAGGGGCTTCGCGAACACCGGGGAGCTGTTTTTT.

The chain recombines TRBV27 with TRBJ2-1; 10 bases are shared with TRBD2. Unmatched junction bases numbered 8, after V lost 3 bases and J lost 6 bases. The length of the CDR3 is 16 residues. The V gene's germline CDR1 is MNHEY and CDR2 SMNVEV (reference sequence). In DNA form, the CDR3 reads TGTGCCAGCAGTTTCATTATAGCGGGAGGACTCAATGAGCAGTTCTTC. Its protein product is CASSFIIAGGLNEQFF.

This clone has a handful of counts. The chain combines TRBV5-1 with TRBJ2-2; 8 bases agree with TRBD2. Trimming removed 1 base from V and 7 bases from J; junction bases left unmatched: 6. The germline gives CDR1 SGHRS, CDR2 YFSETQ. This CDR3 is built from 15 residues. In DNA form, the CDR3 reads TGCGCCAGCAGCTTGATAGCGGGACCGGACGGGGAGCTGTTTTTT. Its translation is CASSLIAGPDGELFF.

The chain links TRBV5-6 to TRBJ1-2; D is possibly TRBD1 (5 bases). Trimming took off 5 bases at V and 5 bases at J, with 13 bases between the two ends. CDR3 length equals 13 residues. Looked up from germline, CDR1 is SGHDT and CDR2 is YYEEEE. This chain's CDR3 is CASRAEGIYGYTF. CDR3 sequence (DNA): TGTGCCAGCAGGGCGGAGGGGATATATGGCTACACCTTC. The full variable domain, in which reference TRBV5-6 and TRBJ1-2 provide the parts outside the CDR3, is DAGVTQSPTHLIKTRGQQVTLRCSPKSGHDTVSWYQQALGQGPQFIFQYYEEEERQRGNFPDRFSGHQFPNYSSELNVNALLLGDSALYLCASRAEGIYGYTFGSGTRLTVV.

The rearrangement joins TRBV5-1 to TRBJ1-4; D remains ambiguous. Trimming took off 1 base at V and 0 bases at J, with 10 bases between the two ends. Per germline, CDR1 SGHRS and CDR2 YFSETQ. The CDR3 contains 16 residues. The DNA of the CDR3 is TGCGCCAGCAGCTTGATAGACACAGCAACTAATGAAAAACTGTTTTTT. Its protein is CASSLIDTATNEKLFF.

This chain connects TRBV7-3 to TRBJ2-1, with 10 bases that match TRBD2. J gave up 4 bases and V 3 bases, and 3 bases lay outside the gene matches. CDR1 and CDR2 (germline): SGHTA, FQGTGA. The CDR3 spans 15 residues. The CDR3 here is CASSLNSGGYNEQFF. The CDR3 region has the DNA TGTGCCAGCAGCTTGAATAGCGGGGGGTACAATGAGCAGTTCTTC. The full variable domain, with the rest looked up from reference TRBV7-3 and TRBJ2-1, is GAGVSQTPSNKVTEKGKYVELRCDPISGHTALYWYRQSLGQGPEFLIYFQGTGAADDSGLPNDRFFAVRPEGSVSTLKIQRTERGDSAVYLCASSLNSGGYNEQFFGPGTRLTVL.

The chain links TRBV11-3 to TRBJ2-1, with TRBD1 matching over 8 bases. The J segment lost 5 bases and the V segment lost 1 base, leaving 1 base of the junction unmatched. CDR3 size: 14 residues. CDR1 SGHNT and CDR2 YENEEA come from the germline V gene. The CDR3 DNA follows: TGTGCCAGCAGCTTAGGACAGGGGAACAATGAGCAGTTCTTC. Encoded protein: CASSLGQGNNEQFF.

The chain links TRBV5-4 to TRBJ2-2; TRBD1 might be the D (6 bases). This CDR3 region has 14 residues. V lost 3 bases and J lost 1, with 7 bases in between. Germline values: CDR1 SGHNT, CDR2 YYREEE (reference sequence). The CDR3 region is CASSWDMNTGELFF. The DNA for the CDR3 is TGTGCCAGCAGCTGGGACATGAACACCGGGGAGCTGTTTTTT.

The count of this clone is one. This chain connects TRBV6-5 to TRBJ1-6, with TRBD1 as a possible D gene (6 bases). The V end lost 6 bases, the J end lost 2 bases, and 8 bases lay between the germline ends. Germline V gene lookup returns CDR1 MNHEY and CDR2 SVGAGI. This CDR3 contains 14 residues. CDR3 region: CASSRQAYNSPLHF. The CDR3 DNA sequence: TGTGCCAGCAGCCGACAGGCCTATAATTCACCCCTCCACTTT.

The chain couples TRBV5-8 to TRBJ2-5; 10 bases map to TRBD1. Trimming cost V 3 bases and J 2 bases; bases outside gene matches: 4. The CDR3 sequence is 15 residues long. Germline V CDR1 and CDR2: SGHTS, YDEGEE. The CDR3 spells CASSSGTGAQETQYF. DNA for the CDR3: TGTGCCAGCAGCTCCGGGACAGGGGCTCAAGAGACCCAGTACTTC.

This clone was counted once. CDR3 protein: CASSLQAGGGYTF. For the CDR3, the DNA is TGTGCCAGCAGTTTACAGGCGGGTGGCGGCTACACCTTC. The rearrangement uses TRBV28 and TRBJ1-2; no reliable D call. CDR3 length: 13 residues. Trimming took off 2 bases at V and 8 bases at J, with 12 bases between the two ends. Germline CDR1 reads MDHEN; CDR2 reads SYDVKM.

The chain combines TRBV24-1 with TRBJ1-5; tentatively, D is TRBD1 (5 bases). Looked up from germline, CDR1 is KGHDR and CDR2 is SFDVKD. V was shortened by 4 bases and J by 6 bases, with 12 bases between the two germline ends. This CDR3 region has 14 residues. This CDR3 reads CATSESGTGQPQHF. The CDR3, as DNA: TGTGCCACCAGTGAATCAGGGACTGGTCAGCCCCAGCATTTT.

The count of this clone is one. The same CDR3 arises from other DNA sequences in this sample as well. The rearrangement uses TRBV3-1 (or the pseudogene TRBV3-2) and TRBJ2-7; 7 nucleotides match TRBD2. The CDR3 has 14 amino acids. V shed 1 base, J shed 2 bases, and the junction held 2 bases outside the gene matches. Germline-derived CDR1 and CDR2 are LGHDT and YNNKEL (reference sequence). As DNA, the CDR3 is TGTGCCAGCAGCCAAGGAGGGACTACCTACGAGCAGTACTTC. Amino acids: CASSQGGTTYEQYF.

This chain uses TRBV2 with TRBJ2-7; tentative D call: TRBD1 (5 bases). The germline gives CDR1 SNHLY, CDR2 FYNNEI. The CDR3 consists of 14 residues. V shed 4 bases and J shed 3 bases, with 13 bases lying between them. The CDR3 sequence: CASSGGRVGYEQYF. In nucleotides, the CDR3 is TGTGCCAGCAGTGGTGGCAGGGTAGGCTACGAGCAGTACTTC.